The 10 T cell receptor beta chains below were found in one sample sequenced in a study of graft-versus-host responses after intestinal transplantation. Clones were sequenced by immunoSEQ multiplex PCR, and TCRdb holds only the in-frame ones, with some missing. This table holds about 100,000 clones, roughly 87% found once. For these TCRs, the target antigens are not known. Material: unstimulated CD4+ T cells sorted from spleen or lymph node cells, obtained before intestinal transplant. The receptors were sampled from a human donor who received an intestinal transplant.

The chain uses TRBV5-1 and TRBJ2-7; TRBD1 matches 7 bases. The CDR3 extends over 15 amino acids. The V and J ends lost 4 bases and 5 bases, in that order; junction bases with no gene match: 12. CDR1 and CDR2 from the germline V gene are SGHRS and YFSETQ. DNA for the CDR3: TGCGCCAGCAGCCCGGAAGACAGGGTCGTCCACGAGCAGTACTTC. Its protein product is CASSPEDRVVHEQYF.

V usage is TRBV7-9 and J usage is TRBJ1-5; D unresolved. There are 14 residues in the CDR3. V gave up 4 bases and J gave up 9 bases, with 16 bases separating them. Per the germline V gene, CDR1 is SEHNR and CDR2 is FQNEAQ (reference sequence). CDR3 nucleotide sequence: TGTGCCAGCAGCTCCGAGGGCGGACTGGGGCCCCAGCATTTT. The encoded protein is CASSSEGGLGPQHF.

The CDR3 DNA is TGTGCCAGCAGGACGGGGCCCCAAGAGACCCAGTACTTC. Protein sequence: CASRTGPQETQYF. The chain uses TRBV6-1 and TRBJ2-5, with D perhaps assigned TRBD1 or TRBD2 (5 bases each). CDR1 and CDR2 from the germline V gene are MNHNS and SASEGT. Trimming pared 6 bases from V and 1 base from J, leaving 9 bases between. The CDR3 is 13 residues long.

In this sample, this clone turned up a few times. The rearrangement uses TRBV5-1 and TRBJ2-3, with D possibly being TRBD1 (6 bases). Germline V CDR1 and CDR2: SGHRS, YFSETQ. The CDR3 spans 17 residues. Trimming stripped 0 bases from V and 3 bases from J, with 17 bases between. Here the CDR3 DNA reads TGCGCCAGCAGCTTGGAACCATTTCTTAGGGGGACAGATACGCAGTATTTT. Residues: CASSLEPFLRGTDTQYF.

V is TRBV25-1 and J is TRBJ2-4; D possibly corresponds to TRBD2 (5 bases). The V end lost 3 bases, the J end lost 3 bases, and 9 bases lay between the germline ends. The CDR3 runs 14 residues. CDR1 MGHDK and CDR2 SYGVNS come from the germline V gene. The CDR3 nucleotides are TGTGCCAGCAGTGAGAGAGGAGGCAAAAACATTCAGTACTTC. This sequence encodes CASSERGGKNIQYF.

CDR3 in DNA: TGTGCCAGCAGCTTAGAGGCAGGGGGATTTGGAAACACCATATATTTT. As protein: CASSLEAGGFGNTIYF. The gene calls are TRBV7-2 and TRBJ1-3, with TRBD1 identical over 7 bases. Germline loops: CDR1 SGHTA, CDR2 FQGNSA. With 1 base clipped from V and 3 bases from J, the junction kept 6 bases outside the gene matches. The CDR3 loop spans 16 amino acids.

J is TRBJ2-1 and V is TRBV5-1; D is undetermined. The CDR3 contains 13 residues. V was trimmed by 5 bases and J by 5 bases, leaving 11 bases between them. CDR1 SGHRS and CDR2 YFSETQ come from the germline V gene. CDR3 region: CASSASSNNEQFF. CDR3 nucleotide sequence: TGCGCCAGCAGTGCATCAAGCAACAATGAGCAGTTCTTC. Drawing the rest from reference TRBV5-1 and TRBJ2-1, the complete variable domain is KAGVTQTPRYLIKTRGQQVTLSCSPISGHRSVSWYQQTPGQGLQFLFEYFSETQRNKGNFPGRFSGRQFSNSRSEMNVSTLELGDSALYLCASSASSNNEQFFGPGTRLTVL.

The J gene is TRBJ2-4, the V gene TRBV19; the D gene is possibly TRBD1 (6 bases). V was cut by 2 bases and J by 5 bases, with 10 bases left in between. Germline V gene lookup returns CDR1 LNHDA and CDR2 SQIVND (reference sequence). The CDR3 contains 14 residues. The CDR3 spells CASSILDSENIQYF. In DNA, the CDR3 is TGTGCCAGTAGTATATTGGACAGTGAAAACATTCAGTACTTC.

The V call is TRBV2, the J call TRBJ2-5, with 10 bases aligning to TRBD2. Germline trimming cut 7 bases from V and 5 bases from J; bases unmatched to any gene: 16. Germline lookup yields CDR1 SNHLY and CDR2 FYNNEI. This CDR3 has 17 amino acids. The CDR3 DNA sequence: TGTGCCAGCAAAAGAGGGGCTAGCGGGGGCCTCTGGGAGACCCAGTACTTC. Its translation is CASKRGASGGLWETQYF.

The rearrangement uses TRBV6-1 and TRBJ2-7; TRBD2 is a possible D gene (6 bases). The CDR3 length is 15 residues. V was clipped by 1 base and J by 3 bases, with 13 bases between them. Germline values: CDR1 MNHNS, CDR2 SASEGT. The CDR3 is CASSEGPGGGYEQYF. CDR3 bases: TGTGCCAGCAGTGAAGGGCCCGGGGGAGGCTACGAGCAGTACTTC.